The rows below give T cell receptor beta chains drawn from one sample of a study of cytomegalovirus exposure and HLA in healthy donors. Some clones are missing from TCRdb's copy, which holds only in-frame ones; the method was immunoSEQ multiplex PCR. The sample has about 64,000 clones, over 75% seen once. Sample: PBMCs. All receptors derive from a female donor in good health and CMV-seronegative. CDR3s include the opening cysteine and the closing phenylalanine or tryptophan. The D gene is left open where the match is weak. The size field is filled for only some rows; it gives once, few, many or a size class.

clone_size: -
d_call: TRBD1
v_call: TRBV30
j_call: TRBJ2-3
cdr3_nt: TGTGCCTGGAATACAGGGGGCGGTGATACGCAGTATTTT
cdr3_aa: CAWNTGGGDTQYF

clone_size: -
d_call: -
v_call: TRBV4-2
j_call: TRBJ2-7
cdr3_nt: TGTGCCAGCACGGGTCCCGATTACGAGCAGTACTTC
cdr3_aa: CASTGPDYEQYF

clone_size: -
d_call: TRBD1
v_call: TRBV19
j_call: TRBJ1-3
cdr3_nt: TGTGCCAGTAGTGAGACAGGGCGCTCTGGAAACACCATATATTTT
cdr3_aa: CASSETGRSGNTIYF

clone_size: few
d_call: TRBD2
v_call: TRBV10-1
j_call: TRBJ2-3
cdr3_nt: TGCGCCAGCAGTCTAGCGGGTCAAAGCACAGATACGCAGTATTTT
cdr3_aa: CASSLAGQSTDTQYF

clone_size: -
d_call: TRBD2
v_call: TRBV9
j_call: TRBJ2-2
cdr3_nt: TGTGCCAGCAGCGCCGAAGCGGGGGGCCGCACCGGGGAGCTGTTTTTT
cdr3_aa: CASSAEAGGRTGELFF

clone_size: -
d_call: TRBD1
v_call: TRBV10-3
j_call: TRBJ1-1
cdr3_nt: TGTGCCATCAGTGAGTCGTACAGGGGGCGGCCTGAAGCTTTCTTT
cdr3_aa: CAISESYRGRPEAFF

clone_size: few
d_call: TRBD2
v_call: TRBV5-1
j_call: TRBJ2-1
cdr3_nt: TGCGCCAGCAGCTTGGTACTAGCGGAATACAATGAGCAGTTCTTC
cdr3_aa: CASSLVLAEYNEQFF

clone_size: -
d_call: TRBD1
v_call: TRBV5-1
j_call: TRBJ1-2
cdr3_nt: TGCGCCAGCAGCCATGGGACAGGGGAAGGCTACACCTTC
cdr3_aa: CASSHGTGEGYTF

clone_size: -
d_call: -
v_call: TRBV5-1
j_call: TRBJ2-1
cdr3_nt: TGCGCCAGCAGCATTGGCGGGGGCCTCAATGAGCAGTTCTTC
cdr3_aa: CASSIGGGLNEQFF

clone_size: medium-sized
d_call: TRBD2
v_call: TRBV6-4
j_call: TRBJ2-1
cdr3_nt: TGTGCCAGCAGTGACTCTAGCGGGAGTTACAATGAGCAGTTCTTC
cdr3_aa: CASSDSSGSYNEQFF